The entry that follows covers one T cell receptor (beta chain) sequence. No antigen is known for it. The entry originates in a study of shared clonotypes between healthy human individuals. Overall study findings and caveats: Incomplete sequencing of sorted subsets was indicated by rarefaction despite large depth. Naive subsets usually exceeded memory subsets in estimated richness.

Measured with immunoSEQ multiplex PCR; TCRdb has only the in-frame clones, and not every one. This table holds approximately 620,000 clones, approximately 97% found once. The trim removed 4 bases at V and 0 bases at J, leaving 11 bases unmatched. The CDR3 is 17 residues long. Germline-derived CDR1 and CDR2 are MDHEN and SYDVKM. What was sequenced was naive CD4+ T cells sorted from blood. This sample's subset: CD45RA+ positively selected. J is TRBJ1-1 and V is TRBV28; TRBD1 agrees at 7 bases. The source of this sequence is a woman under 40 in good health. The CDR3 protein is CASSSPNRGPLNTEAFF. The CDR3 DNA follows: TGTGCCAGCAGTTCACCCAACAGGGGTCCCTTGAACACTGAAGCTTTCTTT.